This T cell receptor (beta chain) stems from a study of T cell changes during pregnancy in multiple sclerosis. This table comes from immunoSEQ multiplex PCR, and its TCRdb copy is limited to in-frame clones, with some not included. The table includes 35,000 to 45,000 clones, 92% detected once. The CDR3 sequence is 14 residues long. In germline, CDR1 is SGDLS, CDR2 YYNGEE. V lost 4 bases, J lost 2 bases, and 4 bases stayed unmatched. The sequence came from a female donor with multiple sclerosis, enrolled in a pregnancy study. The genes are TRBV9 and TRBJ2-7; TRBD2 matches at 9 bases. The sample was CD8+ T cells from peripheral blood mononuclear cells, taken in the first trimester of pregnancy. The CDR3 DNA reads TGTGCCAGCAGCCCTAGCGGGGCCCCCTACGAGCAGTACTTC. The encoded protein is CASSPSGAPYEQYF.